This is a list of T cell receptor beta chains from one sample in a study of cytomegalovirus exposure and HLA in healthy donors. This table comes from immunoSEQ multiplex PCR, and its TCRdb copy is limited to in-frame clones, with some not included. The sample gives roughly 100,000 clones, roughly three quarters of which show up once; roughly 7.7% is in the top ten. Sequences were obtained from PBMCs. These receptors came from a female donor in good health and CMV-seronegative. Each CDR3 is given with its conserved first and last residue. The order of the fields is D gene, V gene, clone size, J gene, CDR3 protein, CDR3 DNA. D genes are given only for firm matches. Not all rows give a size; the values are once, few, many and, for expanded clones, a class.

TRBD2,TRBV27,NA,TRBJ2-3,CASSWTSGTDTQYF,TGTGCCAGCAGTTGGACTAGCGGCACAGATACGCAGTATTTT
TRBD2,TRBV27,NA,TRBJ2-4,CASSLSGGTSGENIQYF,TGTGCCAGCAGTTTATCCGGGGGGACTAGCGGGGAAAACATTCAGTACTTC
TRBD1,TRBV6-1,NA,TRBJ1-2,CASSERDRVANYGYTF,TGTGCCAGCAGTGAACGGGACAGGGTCGCTAACTATGGCTACACCTTC
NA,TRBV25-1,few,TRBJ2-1,CASSLGNLPSREQFF,TGTGCCAGCAGCCTCGGGAACCTCCCGAGCAGGGAGCAGTTCTTC
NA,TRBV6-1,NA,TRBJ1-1,CASSEAAVGGAFF,TGTGCCAGCAGTGAAGCTGCGGTGGGGGGAGCTTTCTTT
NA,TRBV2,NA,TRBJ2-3,CASTTGDTQYF,TGTGCCAGCACAACGGGGGATACGCAGTATTTT
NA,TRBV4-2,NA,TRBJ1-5,CASASTSGNFRPQHF,TGTGCCAGCGCCTCAACCTCAGGGAACTTTCGGCCCCAGCATTTT
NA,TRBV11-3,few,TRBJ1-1,CASSFDTNTEAFF,TGTGCCAGCAGCTTTGACACTAACACTGAAGCTTTCTTT
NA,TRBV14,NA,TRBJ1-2,CASSWGRKDGYTF,TGTGCCAGCAGCTGGGGGAGGAAGGATGGCTACACCTTC
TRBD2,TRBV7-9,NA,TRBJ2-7,CASRFSGSSYEQYF,TGTGCCAGCAGGTTTAGCGGGAGCTCCTACGAGCAGTACTTC
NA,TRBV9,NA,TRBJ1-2,CASSVTETPYGYTF,TGTGCCAGCAGCGTAACAGAGACCCCCTATGGCTACACCTTC
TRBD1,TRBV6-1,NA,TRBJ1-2,CASSEARGGTGLYYGYTF,TGTGCCAGCAGTGAAGCGAGGGGGGGGACAGGTCTTTACTATGGCTACACCTTC
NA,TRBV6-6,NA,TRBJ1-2,CASSSGGAGYTF,TGTGCCAGCAGTAGTGGGGGGGCTGGCTACACCTTC
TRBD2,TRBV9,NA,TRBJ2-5,CASSVGGLAQETQYF,TGTGCCAGCAGCGTAGGGGGACTAGCCCAAGAGACCCAGTACTTC
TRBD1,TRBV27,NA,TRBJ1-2,CASSSRTGENYGYTF,TGTGCCAGCAGTTCGAGGACAGGGGAGAACTATGGCTACACCTTC
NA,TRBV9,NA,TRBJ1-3,CASSPREPGNTIYF,TGTGCCAGCAGCCCCCGGGAGCCTGGAAACACCATATATTTT
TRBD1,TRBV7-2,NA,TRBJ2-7,CASSFPGGVDEQYF,TGTGCCAGCAGCTTTCCAGGGGGCGTGGACGAGCAGTACTTC
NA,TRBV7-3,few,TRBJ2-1,CASSSQRASYNEQFF,TGTGCCAGCAGCTCCCAGCGGGCTTCCTACAATGAGCAGTTCTTC
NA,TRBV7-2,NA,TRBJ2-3,CASSLASRALADTQYF,TGTGCCAGCAGCTTAGCTTCGAGGGCCTTGGCAGATACGCAGTATTTT
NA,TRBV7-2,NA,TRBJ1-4,CASSLRGSPTNEKLFF,TGTGCCAGCAGCTTACGGGGGTCCCCGACTAATGAAAAACTGTTTTTT
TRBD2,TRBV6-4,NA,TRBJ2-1,CASSPLGGGYHNEQFF,TGTGCCAGCAGTCCTCTTGGCGGGGGGTACCACAATGAGCAGTTCTTC
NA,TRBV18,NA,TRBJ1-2,CASSPVQEYYGYTF,TGTGCCAGCTCACCTGTCCAGGAATACTATGGCTACACCTTC
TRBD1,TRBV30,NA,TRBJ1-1,CALDRGGVGNTEAFF,TGTGCCTTGGACAGGGGGGGCGTTGGGAACACTGAAGCTTTCTTT
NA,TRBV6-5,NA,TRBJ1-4,CASRPLGHQNEKLFF,TGTGCCAGCAGACCCCTGGGACACCAAAATGAAAAACTGTTTTTT
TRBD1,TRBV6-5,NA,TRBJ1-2,CASSYGRGYGYTF,TGTGCCAGCAGTTACGGCAGGGGGTATGGCTACACCTTC
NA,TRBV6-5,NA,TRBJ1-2,CASYRQANYGYTF,TGTGCCAGCTACAGACAGGCCAACTATGGCTACACCTTC
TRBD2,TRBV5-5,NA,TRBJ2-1,CASFGLAGGQGSYNEQFF,TGTGCCAGCTTCGGACTAGCGGGGGGGCAAGGCTCCTACAATGAGCAGTTCTTC
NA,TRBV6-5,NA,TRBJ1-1,CASSYSGLENTEAFF,TGTGCCAGCAGTTACTCGGGGCTTGAGAACACTGAAGCTTTCTTT
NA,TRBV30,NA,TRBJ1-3,CAWSTGLGGNTIYF,TGTGCCTGGAGTACCGGGTTGGGTGGAAACACCATATATTTT
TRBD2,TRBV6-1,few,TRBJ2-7,CASRASGIKEQYF,TGTGCCAGCAGGGCTAGCGGGATTAAAGAGCAGTACTTC
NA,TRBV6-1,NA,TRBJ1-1,CASIRTQLNTEAFF,TGTGCCAGCATCAGGACTCAATTGAACACTGAAGCTTTCTTT
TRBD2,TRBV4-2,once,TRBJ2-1,CASSPWTSGGARNEQFF,TGTGCCAGCAGCCCCTGGACTAGCGGGGGGGCCCGGAATGAGCAGTTCTTC
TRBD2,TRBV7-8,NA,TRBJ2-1,CASSLNSGLDSYNEQFF,TGTGCCAGCAGCTTAAATTCGGGACTAGATTCCTACAATGAGCAGTTCTTC
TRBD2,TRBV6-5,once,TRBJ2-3,CASRLAGVLDTQYF,TGTGCCAGCAGACTAGCGGGAGTGCTAGATACGCAGTATTTT
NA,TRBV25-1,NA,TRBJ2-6,CASTASQGVSGANVLTF,TGTGCCAGCACTGCTTCACAGGGTGTCTCTGGGGCCAACGTCCTGACTTTC
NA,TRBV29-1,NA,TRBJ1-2,CSVEDGGYGYTF,TGCAGCGTTGAAGATGGCGGCTATGGCTACACCTTC
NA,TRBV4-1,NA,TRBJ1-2,CASSLQGGEDGYTF,TGCGCCAGCAGCCTTCAGGGTGGGGAGGATGGCTACACCTTC
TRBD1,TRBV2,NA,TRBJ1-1,CASTRTGNMNTEAFF,TGTGCCAGCACTAGGACAGGGAACATGAACACTGAAGCTTTCTTT
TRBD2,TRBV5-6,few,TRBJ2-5,CASSSGGVETQYF,TGTGCCAGCAGCTCCGGGGGGGTGGAGACCCAGTACTTC
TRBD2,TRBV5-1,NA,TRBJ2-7,CASSFGGLAARMYEQYF,TGCGCCAGCAGCTTTGGGGGACTAGCGGCTCGGATGTACGAGCAGTACTTC
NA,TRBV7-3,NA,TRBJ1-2,CASSLQPGAYGYTF,TGTGCCAGCAGCTTACAACCAGGGGCCTATGGCTACACCTTC
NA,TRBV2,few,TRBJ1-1,CASTPARETEAFF,TGTGCCAGCACTCCGGCCAGGGAAACTGAAGCTTTCTTT
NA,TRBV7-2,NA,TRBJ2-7,CASSYRSTSYEQYF,TGTGCCAGCAGCTACAGGTCAACCTCCTACGAGCAGTACTTC